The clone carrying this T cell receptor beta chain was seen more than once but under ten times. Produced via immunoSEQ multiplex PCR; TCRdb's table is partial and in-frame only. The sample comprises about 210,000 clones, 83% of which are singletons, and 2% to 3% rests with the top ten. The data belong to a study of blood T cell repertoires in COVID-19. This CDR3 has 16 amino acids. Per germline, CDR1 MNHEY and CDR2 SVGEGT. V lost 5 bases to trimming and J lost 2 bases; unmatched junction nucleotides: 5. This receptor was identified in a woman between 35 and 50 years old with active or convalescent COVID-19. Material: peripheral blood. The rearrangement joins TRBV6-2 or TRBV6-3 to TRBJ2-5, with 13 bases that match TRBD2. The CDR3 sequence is CASSPQLAGGQETQYF. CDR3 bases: TGTGCCAGCAGTCCCCAACTAGCGGGGGGGCAAGAGACCCAGTACTTC.